This TCR beta chain was identified during a study of shared clonotypes between healthy human individuals. Study details: Those who served as donors were a couple of women and a few men between the ages of 18 and 49. General observations from the study: Estimated richness was generally greater in naive than memory subsets.

Regarding this clone: Antigen unknown.

The CDR3 is 17 amino acids. The V gene lost 4 bases and the J gene lost 3 bases, with 21 bases spanning the gap. Germline V gene lookup returns CDR1 SGHRS and CDR2 YFSETQ. Profiled with immunoSEQ multiplex PCR; TCRdb holds only in-frame clones, not every one. This sample has 950,000 to 1,300,000 clones, with roughly 80% found just once. The chain combines TRBV5-1 with TRBJ2-3; D is tentatively TRBD1 or TRBD2 (6 bases each). The sequenced sample was memory CD4+ T cells sorted from blood. The subset was: CD45RA-negative fraction. The TCR was taken from a man in his late teens or twenties in good health. CDR3: CASSLGGTGPGTDTQYF. CDR3 coding DNA: TGCGCCAGCAGCCTGGGGGGCACGGGACCTGGTACAGATACGCAGTATTTT. Filled out from reference TRBV5-1 and TRBJ2-3, the complete variable domain reads KAGVTQTPRYLIKTRGQQVTLSCSPISGHRSVSWYQQTPGQGLQFLFEYFSETQRNKGNFPGRFSGRQFSNSRSEMNVSTLELGDSALYLCASSLGGTGPGTDTQYFGPGTRLTVL.